Listed here are 9 T cell receptor beta chains from one sample, sequenced in a study of siplizumab effects on memory and regulatory T cells. The protocol was immunoSEQ multiplex PCR, while the TCRdb copy is restricted to in-frame clones and leaves out a portion. Found here are approximately 82,000 clones, roughly 86% of them singletons; the top ten hold about 1.4%. The sequenced material came from Tregs sorted from blood. These TCRs come from a human donor in good health.

This rearrangement joins TRBV6-1 to TRBJ2-7; 10 bases align to TRBD1. This CDR3 contains 14 residues. Germline V gene data show CDR1 as MNHNS and CDR2 as SASEGT. V was clipped by 10 bases and J by 2 bases; unmatched bases: 8. The CDR3 DNA sequence: TGTGCCATAACCCTGGGACAGGGGACCTACGAGCAGTACTTC. The encoded protein is CAITLGQGTYEQYF.

This chain links TRBV5-1 with TRBJ2-2, with 7 bases fitting TRBD1. This CDR3 spans 14 amino acids. V shed 7 bases, J shed 4 bases, and the junction held 7 bases outside the gene matches. Germline-derived CDR1 and CDR2 are SGHRS and YFSETQ. Here the CDR3 reads CASCPGTATGELFF. In DNA form, the CDR3 reads TGCGCCAGCTGTCCCGGGACAGCCACCGGGGAGCTGTTTTTT.

This clone appeared a single time. The chain is built from TRBV9 and TRBJ2-1; no clear D gene. Per germline, CDR1 SGDLS and CDR2 YYNGEE. V lost 4 bases to trimming and J lost 12 bases, with 11 bases between them. The CDR3 consists of 11 residues. The CDR3 loop reads CASSISSRQFF. The CDR3 DNA follows: TGTGCCAGCAGCATTTCCAGCCGGCAGTTCTTC.

The genes are TRBV11-2 and TRBJ2-5; 7 nucleotides line up with TRBD2. The CDR3 extends over 14 amino acids. CDR1 and CDR2 from the germline V gene are SGHAT and FQNNGV. V was pared by 5 bases and J by 7 bases, with 10 bases of the junction left unmatched. The CDR3 loop is CASSPSAGFGTQYF. The CDR3, as DNA: TGTGCCAGCAGCCCCTCAGCGGGGTTCGGGACCCAGTACTTC.

Notes on this clone: Other nucleotide sequences from this sample produce the same CDR3. The rearrangement uses TRBV6-1 and TRBJ1-2; the D is unclear. The germline V and J ends were trimmed by 2 bases and 4 bases, with 8 bases remaining between them. CDR1 MNHNS and CDR2 SASEGT come from the germline V gene. The CDR3 covers 13 residues. The chain's CDR3 is CASSESGVYGYTF. CDR3 sequence (DNA): TGTGCCAGCAGTGAATCGGGTGTCTATGGCTACACCTTC.

V and J are TRBV19 and TRBJ2-5; D tentatively reads TRBD1 or TRBD2 (5 bases each). Germline lookup yields CDR1 LNHDA and CDR2 SQIVND (reference sequence). V was shortened by 6 bases and J by 5 bases, with 10 bases between the two germline ends. This CDR3 has 12 amino acids. The CDR3 DNA sequence: TGTGCCAGTAGGGGGGACCCGGAGACCCAGTACTTC. Amino acids: CASRGDPETQYF.

This clone was counted once. The rearrangement uses TRBV28 and TRBJ2-3, with D possibly being TRBD2 (6 bases). The V gene's germline CDR1 is MDHEN and CDR2 SYDVKM. The CDR3 is 16 amino acids. The ends were cut back, 7 bases at V and 3 bases at J, with 20 bases in the middle. The CDR3 spells CASTKASGRGTDTQYF. CDR3 nucleotide sequence: TGTGCCAGCACCAAAGCCTCCGGACGGGGGACAGATACGCAGTATTTT.

This CDR3 is CASSPGTGYGYTF. DNA of the CDR3: TGTGCCAGCAGCCCCGGGACAGGCTATGGCTACACCTTC. J is TRBJ1-2 and V is TRBV5-6; 8 bases are shared with TRBD1. Per germline, CDR1 SGHDT and CDR2 YYEEEE. The CDR3 loop spans 13 amino acids. V trimming: 4 bases; J trimming: 4 bases; junction bases outside the gene matches: 3. Drawing the rest from reference TRBV5-6 and TRBJ1-2, the complete variable domain is DAGVTQSPTHLIKTRGQQVTLRCSPKSGHDTVSWYQQALGQGPQFIFQYYEEEERQRGNFPDRFSGHQFPNYSSELNVNALLLGDSALYLCASSPGTGYGYTFGSGTRLTVV.

The chain has TRBV5-6 and TRBJ1-5; D remains unclear. The V gene's germline CDR1 is SGHDT and CDR2 YYEEEE. Deletions cut 4 bases from V and 0 bases from J, with 8 bases between. The CDR3 has 14 amino acids. CDR3 nucleotide sequence: TGTGCCAGCAGCAGAGGGAATAGCAATCAGCCCCAGCATTTT. This codes for CASSRGNSNQPQHF.